This T cell receptor beta chain was sequenced during a study of blood T cell repertoires in COVID-19. Germline CDR1 is SGHRS and CDR2 is YFSETQ. V was shortened by 6 bases and J by 6 bases, with 21 bases between the two germline ends. The CDR3 spans 16 residues. The table came from immunoSEQ multiplex PCR; TCRdb's copy has only in-frame clones and leaves some out. The data show approximately 230,000 clones, approximately 84% seen once. The sequencing sample was made of PBMCs or T cells enriched from blood (not recorded which). This chain links TRBV5-1 with TRBJ2-2; a possible D gene is TRBD1 (6 bases). The receptor's source is a man aged 40-49 years who had recovered from COVID-19. CDR3 amino acids: CASTLAAGVIAGELFF. In nucleotides, the CDR3 is TGCGCCAGCACCCTGGCGGCAGGGGTCATAGCCGGGGAGCTGTTTTTT.